This T cell receptor beta chain was obtained from a study of T-cell reconstitution after alpha-beta-depleted transplantation in children. Preparation of the TCRbeta library was carried out with unique molecular identifiers. TCRdb fed the PCR reads into MiXCR, producing one record per CDR3 protein. Among around 370,000 distinct CDR3 sequences, approximately 10% were seen once, and the ten largest hold 2% to 3%. Germline V gene sequence: CDR1 SGHRS, CDR2 YFSETQ. This CDR3 contains 14 residues. Unmatched junction bases numbered 6, after V lost 4 bases and J lost 6 bases. The chain recombines TRBV5-1 with TRBJ1-4; 7 nucleotides agree with TRBD1. The TCR originated in a human donor who donated a stem cell graft to a child with acute lymphoblastic leukemia. Sequencing was performed on PBMCs from the stem cell graft donor, taken from the stem cell graft. CDR3: CASSKGARDEKLFF. The CDR3 DNA reads as TGCGCCAGCAGCAAGGGGGCCAGGGATGAAAAACTGTTTTTT.